This TCR beta chain was captured in a study of vaccination effects on CD4 cells after COVID-19. Findings and caveats of the study: There was marked clonal contraction among infection- and vaccine-induced clones late after vaccination.

Using viral peptide pools, the ViraFEST assay grew out antigen-specific CD4+ T cells prior to sequencing. Cells that had been cultured for nine to eleven days were the source of isolated CD4+ T cells. The vaccine given was either BNT162b2 or mRNA-1273, in two doses. Clones were sequenced by immunoSEQ multiplex PCR, and TCRdb holds only the in-frame ones, with some missing. In the table there are tens of thousands of clones, around 78% of which are singletons. Germline V CDR1 and CDR2: KGHSH, LQKENI. The CDR3 totals 15 residues. V lost 4 bases and J lost 7; bases outside the gene matches: 6. Remarks on this clone: The antigen is unknown.

Sequencing was performed on CD4+ T cells from PBMCs cultured with HCoV-229E spike peptides, taken after COVID-19 vaccination. The sequence came from a human donor who received a COVID-19 vaccine. The rearrangement links TRBV18 to TRBJ1-4; 10 bases line up with TRBD1. In nucleotides, the CDR3 is TGTGCCAGCTCACGCGGGACAGGGGCCACTGAAAAACTGTTTTTT. It is translated as CASSRGTGATEKLFF. Full variable domain (remainder filled in from reference TRBV18 and TRBJ1-4): NAGVMQNPRHLVRRRGQEARLRCSPMKGHSHVYWYRQLPEEGLKFMVYLQKENIIDESGMPKERFSAEFPKEGPSILRIQQVVRGDSAAYFCASSRGTGATEKLFFGSGTQLSVL.